The rows below give T cell receptor beta chains drawn from one sample of a study of metastatic and nonmetastatic thyroid tumors. TCRdb re-called clones from the PCR reads using MiXCR. Among tens of thousands of clones listed, approximately 24% were seen once. The sample taken for sequencing was blood. These receptors originate from a male donor with papillary thyroid cancer or a benign thyroid nodule (not recorded which). Some clones in this sample may be carry-over from other donors' samples. Each CDR3 is given with its conserved first and last residue. The D gene is left open where the match is weak. Only part of the rows carry a size: once, few, many, or a class if the clone is expanded.

v_call	clone_size	d_call	j_call	cdr3_nt	cdr3_aa
TRBV6-1	many	.	TRBJ1-1	TGTGCCAGCAGTGAAGGCAGGGGATTGGGGACTGAAGCTTTCTTT	CASSEGRGLGTEAFF
TRBV2	many	.	TRBJ1-3	TGTGCCAGCAGTAAGGACAGCTCTGGAAACACCATATATTTT	CASSKDSSGNTIYF
TRBV12-3/TRBV12-4	.	.	TRBJ2-7	TGTGCCAGCAGTCTGGGGGGTACCTACGAGCAGTACTTC	CASSLGGTYEQYF
TRBV6-1	few	.	TRBJ1-5	TGTGCCAGCAGTGAAACTTGGGAGGTTCGGCAGCCCCAGCATTTT	CASSETWEVRQPQHF
TRBV7-3	once	TRBD2	TRBJ2-1	TGTGCCAGCAGCCTCGGGACTAGCGGCTTAGGTGAGCAGTTCTTC	CASSLGTSGLGEQFF
TRBV5-1	many	.	TRBJ2-7	TGCGCCAGCAGCTTGGCTTCAGGGTACGAGCAGTACTTC	CASSLASGYEQYF
TRBV4-2	.	.	TRBJ2-6	TGTGCCAGCAGCTTGAGCTCTGGGGCCAACGTCCTGACTTTC	CASSLSSGANVLTF
TRBV10-1	many	TRBD1	TRBJ1-2	TGCGCCAGCAGAGCGACAGGGGGCAGTGCCCTCTTC	CASRATGGSALF
TRBV2	few	.	TRBJ2-7	TGTGCCAGCAGTGAACTCCCGGGGCCCAACGAGCAGTACTTC	CASSELPGPNEQYF
TRBV4-1	.	.	TRBJ2-7	TGCGCCAGCAGCTTTCCGGCAGGGATTCTTACCCCCCCCTACGAGCAGTACTTC	CASSFPAGILTPPYEQYF
TRBV6-1	.	.	TRBJ1-3	TGTGCCAGCAGTGGGGCTTTAGGGAGGAGCTCTGGAAACACCATATATTTT	CASSGALGRSSGNTIYF
TRBV2	many	TRBD1	TRBJ1-2	TGTGCCAGCAGAAGGGACAGGGGCGTCAACTATGGCTACACCTTC	CASRRDRGVNYGYTF
TRBV29-1	.	TRBD2	TRBJ2-1	TGCAGCGCTAATGTAGCGGGAGCGGGCAATGAGCAGTTCTTC	CSANVAGAGNEQFF
TRBV5-5	.	TRBD2	TRBJ2-2	TGTGCCAGCAGCTTGTTAGCGGGTAACACCGGGGAGCTGTTTTTT	CASSLLAGNTGELFF
TRBV19	many	.	TRBJ2-3	TGTGCCAGTAGTATGTTAACAGATACGCAGTATTTT	CASSMLTDTQYF
TRBV9	many	.	TRBJ2-1	TGTGCCAGCAGCGTAGAGGGCACTACCTACAATGAGCAGTTCTTC	CASSVEGTTYNEQFF
TRBV11-2	.	.	TRBJ2-1	TGTGCCAGCAGCTCCCGGATGACCTACAATGAGCAGTTCTTC	CASSSRMTYNEQFF
TRBV6-1	medium-sized	.	TRBJ2-7	TGTGCCAGCAGTACACTGGGGGATGGCGGAGGAAAGTACGAGCAGTACTTC	CASSTLGDGGGKYEQYF
TRBV6-1	few	.	TRBJ1-1	TGTGCCAGCAGCCAGGGACCCTGGGACACTGAAGCTTTCTTT	CASSQGPWDTEAFF
TRBV5-4	.	.	TRBJ1-3	TGTGCCAGCATCGTGAGGGGGTCTGGAGACACCATATATTTT	CASIVRGSGDTIYF
TRBV9	once	.	TRBJ2-5	TGTGCCAGCAGCGTAGACCCCCCATCGGAGGGGCAAGAGACCCAGTACTTC	CASSVDPPSEGQETQYF
TRBV18	many	.	TRBJ1-3	TGTGCCAGCTCAGCGGGGACGGCCCAGGGAAACACCATATATTTT	CASSAGTAQGNTIYF
TRBV10-2	many	TRBD2	TRBJ2-3	TGCGCCAGCAGTGAGTCGACGACTAGCGGGAGTACAGATACGCAGTATTTT	CASSESTTSGSTDTQYF
TRBV6-2/TRBV6-3	few	TRBD2	TRBJ2-7	TGTGCCAGCAGATTCACTAGCGGGGAGTACGAGCAGTACTTC	CASRFTSGEYEQYF
TRBV20-1	.	TRBD2	TRBJ2-7	TGCAGTGCTAGAGCTCGGGGGACTAGCTCTTCTCGAGTCTACGAGCAGTACTTC	CSARARGTSSSRVYEQYF
TRBV28	few	.	TRBJ2-7	TGTGCCAGCAGTGCATCGGGACGGGAAACCAAGCAGTACTTC	CASSASGRETKQYF
TRBV9	few	.	TRBJ1-2	TGTGCCAGCAGAGACGGAAAAGGCTACACCTTC	CASRDGKGYTF
TRBV6-2/TRBV6-3	few	.	TRBJ2-5	TGTGCCAGCAGTTCCCGGGCGACCCAGTACTTC	CASSSRATQYF
TRBV15	medium-sized	TRBD1	TRBJ1-5	TGTGCCACCAGCGGACAGGCCTCTGGGCAGCCCCAGCATTTT	CATSGQASGQPQHF
TRBV30	medium-sized	.	TRBJ1-2	TGTGCCTCTGGGACGCACGGCTACACCTTC	CASGTHGYTF
TRBV30	many	TRBD2	TRBJ2-5	TGTGCCTGGAGTCCTCAACCCCGGACTAGCGGGAGGCAAGAGACCCAGTACTTC	CAWSPQPRTSGRQETQYF
TRBV30	medium-sized	.	TRBJ1-5	TGTGCCTGGTCAAGAGGCAATCAGCCCCAGCATTTT	CAWSRGNQPQHF
TRBV3-1	many	.	TRBJ2-4	TGTGCCAGCAGCCAAGGGTCTGCCGGGACCATTCAGTACTTC	CASSQGSAGTIQYF
TRBV5-1	many	TRBD2	TRBJ2-1	TGCGCCAGCAGCGGGGAGGGACCCTACAATGAGCAGTTCTTC	CASSGEGPYNEQFF
TRBV20-1	many	.	TRBJ2-6	TGCAGTGCTAGACCGGGGAATGTCAACGTCCTGACTTTC	CSARPGNVNVLTF
TRBV5-1	many	TRBD1	TRBJ1-1	TGCGCCAGCACACAGACAGGGGGCGTTGCGGTCACCGCTGAAGCTTTCTTT	CASTQTGGVAVTAEAFF
TRBV20-1	many	TRBD2	TRBJ2-5	TGCAGTGCTAGAGATCTGGGGACTACAAAAGAGACCCAGTACTTC	CSARDLGTTKETQYF
TRBV29-1	many	.	TRBJ1-2	TGCAGCGTTGAAGGGGAACGGGGTCCCTATGGCTACACCTTC	CSVEGERGPYGYTF
TRBV5-6	many	.	TRBJ1-1	TGTGCCAGCAGCTCCGGACCGGGGGCCTCTAACACTGAAGCTTTCTTT	CASSSGPGASNTEAFF
TRBV19	medium-sized	TRBD2	TRBJ2-7	TGTGCCAGTAGTCTAGCGGGAGTGGACGAGCAGTACTTC	CASSLAGVDEQYF
TRBV6-4	many	.	TRBJ2-2	TGTGCCAGCAGTGACGGGGACACCGGGGAGCTGTTTTTT	CASSDGDTGELFF
TRBV19	.	.	TRBJ1-1	TGTGCCAGTAGTACTGTCTTGAACACTGAAGCTTTCTTT	CASSTVLNTEAFF
TRBV7-9	.	.	TRBJ1-1	TGTGCCAGCAGCCTCACCAGGGGTACTGAAGCTTTCTTT	CASSLTRGTEAFF
TRBV6-1	many	TRBD1	TRBJ2-1	TGTGCCAGCAGTTCGGGACAGACTGAGCAGTTCTTC	CASSSGQTEQFF
TRBV24-1	.	.	TRBJ2-5	TGTGCCACCAGTCGTCCGGACCAAGAGACCCAGTACTTC	CATSRPDQETQYF
TRBV28	few	.	TRBJ2-1	TGTGCCAGCAGTTTAGAAGGCAATGAGCAGTTCTTC	CASSLEGNEQFF
TRBV25-1	many	.	TRBJ1-5	TGTGCCAGCAGTGAATCGGGGGCCTATCAGCCCCAGCATTTT	CASSESGAYQPQHF
TRBV5-1	many	.	TRBJ2-5	TGCGCCAGCAGCCTAGGCACGGGGTACCAAGAGACCCAGTACTTC	CASSLGTGYQETQYF
TRBV6-4	many	.	TRBJ2-5	TGTGCCAGCAGTGAGGGTAGCGGAGACCAAGAGACCCAGTACTTC	CASSEGSGDQETQYF
TRBV16	few	.	TRBJ1-2	TGTGCCAGCAGACATTCAGGGGTTAACTATGGCTACACCTTC	CASRHSGVNYGYTF
TRBV11-2	many	TRBD1	TRBJ2-7	TGTGCCAGCAGACCTGGACAGGCGCCATACGAGCAGTACTTC	CASRPGQAPYEQYF
TRBV20-1	many	.	TRBJ2-3	TGCAGTGCCAAAACGGTGGATACGCAGTATTTT	CSAKTVDTQYF
TRBV28	few	TRBD2	TRBJ2-4	TGTGCCAGCAGTTCGACTAGCGGGTTTATCAAAAACATTCAGTACTTC	CASSSTSGFIKNIQYF